Reported below is one T cell receptor beta chain. Its specificity is unknown. Sequencing used immunoSEQ multiplex PCR; TCRdb keeps in-frame clones, though not all of them. The data show 130,000 to 150,000 clones, approximately 90% seen once. This entry belongs to a study of T cell responses to AZD1222 COVID-19 vaccine. About the study: Recipients boosted at about 4 weeks or about 12 weeks are pooled. Study-level findings and limits: Regions 160-218 and 743-854 held dominance among vaccine-associated CD4 TCRs, which spanned spike. Baseline seropositives among AZD1222 recipients totaled only five or six. Variant regions that are unmutated are reportedly the target of nearly half of spike-specific TCRs.

J was trimmed by 6 bases and V by 7 bases; bases with no gene match: 5. Looked up from germline, CDR1 is KGHDR and CDR2 is SFDVKD. This CDR3 is built from 15 residues. The clonotype comes from an adult in good health. This specimen was peripheral blood, taken on day 0 of AZD1222 vaccination. This rearrangement joins TRBV24-1 to TRBJ2-2, with TRBD2 matching over 12 bases. The CDR3 bases are TGTGCCACCAGAAGACTAGCGGGAGTTTCCGGGGAGCTGTTTTTT. Its translation is CATRRLAGVSGELFF.